These 5 T cell receptor beta chains originate from one sample sequenced in a study of identical twins. From the 5' RACE reads, TCRdb called clonotypes with MiXCR, one entry per CDR3 protein. Among fewer than 250,000 distinct CDR3 sequences listed, approximately 7.3% were seen once. The sample also formed part of further work on yellow fever vaccine responses in identical twins.

The sample consisted of CD8+ T cells sorted from blood. The receptors derive from a woman in her late teens or twenties in good health.

This clonotype was counted only a few times. The chain carries TRBV4-1 and TRBJ2-7, with D possibly matching TRBD1 (6 bases). Germline CDR1 and CDR2: MGHRA and YSYEKL. The V gene lost 4 bases and the J gene lost 3 bases, with 10 bases spanning the gap. CDR3 size: 13 residues. The CDR3 nucleotides read TGCGCCAGCAGCCCCACGGACAGCTACGAGCAGTACGTC. This gives the protein CASSPTDSYEQYV.

This clonotype was seen repeatedly, ten times or more. The V call is TRBV4-1, the J call TRBJ1-1; D unclear. Trimming removed 3 bases at V and 3 bases at J, with 5 bases between. Germline V CDR1 and CDR2: MGHRA, YSYEKL. CDR3 size: 12 residues. The CDR3 protein is CASSHGDTEAFF. The CDR3 region has the DNA TGCGCCAGCAGCCATGGGGACACTGAAGCTTTCTTT.

V is TRBV27 and J is TRBJ2-1; TRBD2 aligns across 9 bases. The V gene's germline CDR1 is MNHEY and CDR2 SMNVEV (reference sequence). The junction had 11 bases not matched to a gene; V was cut back by 4 bases and J by 10 bases. The CDR3 has 15 residues. DNA of the CDR3: TGTGCCAGCAGTTCGGGACTAGCCCCCCGTCGAGAGCAGTTCTTC. It specifies CASSSGLAPRREQFF.

This clonotype was recorded a few times. The chain links TRBV18 to TRBJ2-1; possibly TRBD1 for D (6 bases). V was clipped by 0 bases and J by 7 bases, with 16 bases between them. The CDR3 contains 16 residues. CDR1 and CDR2 from the germline V gene are KGHSH and LQKENI. The CDR3, as DNA: TGTGCCAGCTCACCACCGACAGGCCTTGGGGCAAATGAGCAGTTCTTC. It is translated as CASSPPTGLGANEQFF.

This clonotype was detected many times. This sequence joins TRBV4-1 and TRBJ2-3; 13 nucleotides agree with TRBD2. With 3 bases clipped from V and 1 base from J, the junction kept 7 bases outside the gene matches. From germline, CDR1 is MGHRA and CDR2 YSYEKL. This CDR3 comprises 18 residues. CDR3 sequence (DNA): TGCGCCAGCAGCCAGAGGACTAGCGGGAGCTACGGCACAGATACGCAGTATTTT. This translates into CASSQRTSGSYGTDTQYF.